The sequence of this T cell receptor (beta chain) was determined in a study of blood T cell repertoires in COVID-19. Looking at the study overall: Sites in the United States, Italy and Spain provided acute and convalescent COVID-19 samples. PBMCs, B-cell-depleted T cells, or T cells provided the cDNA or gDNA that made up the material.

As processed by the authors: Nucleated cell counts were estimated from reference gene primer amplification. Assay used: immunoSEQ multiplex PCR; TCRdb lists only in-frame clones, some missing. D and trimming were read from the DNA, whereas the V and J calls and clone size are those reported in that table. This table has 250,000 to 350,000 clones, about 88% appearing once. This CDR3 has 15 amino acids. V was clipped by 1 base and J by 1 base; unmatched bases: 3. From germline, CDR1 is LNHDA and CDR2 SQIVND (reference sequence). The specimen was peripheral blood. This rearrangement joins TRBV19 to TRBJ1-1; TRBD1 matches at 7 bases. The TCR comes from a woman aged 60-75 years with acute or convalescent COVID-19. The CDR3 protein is CASSIGNRGNTEAFF. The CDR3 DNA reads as TGTGCCAGTAGTATAGGCAACAGGGGGAACACTGAAGCTTTCTTT.